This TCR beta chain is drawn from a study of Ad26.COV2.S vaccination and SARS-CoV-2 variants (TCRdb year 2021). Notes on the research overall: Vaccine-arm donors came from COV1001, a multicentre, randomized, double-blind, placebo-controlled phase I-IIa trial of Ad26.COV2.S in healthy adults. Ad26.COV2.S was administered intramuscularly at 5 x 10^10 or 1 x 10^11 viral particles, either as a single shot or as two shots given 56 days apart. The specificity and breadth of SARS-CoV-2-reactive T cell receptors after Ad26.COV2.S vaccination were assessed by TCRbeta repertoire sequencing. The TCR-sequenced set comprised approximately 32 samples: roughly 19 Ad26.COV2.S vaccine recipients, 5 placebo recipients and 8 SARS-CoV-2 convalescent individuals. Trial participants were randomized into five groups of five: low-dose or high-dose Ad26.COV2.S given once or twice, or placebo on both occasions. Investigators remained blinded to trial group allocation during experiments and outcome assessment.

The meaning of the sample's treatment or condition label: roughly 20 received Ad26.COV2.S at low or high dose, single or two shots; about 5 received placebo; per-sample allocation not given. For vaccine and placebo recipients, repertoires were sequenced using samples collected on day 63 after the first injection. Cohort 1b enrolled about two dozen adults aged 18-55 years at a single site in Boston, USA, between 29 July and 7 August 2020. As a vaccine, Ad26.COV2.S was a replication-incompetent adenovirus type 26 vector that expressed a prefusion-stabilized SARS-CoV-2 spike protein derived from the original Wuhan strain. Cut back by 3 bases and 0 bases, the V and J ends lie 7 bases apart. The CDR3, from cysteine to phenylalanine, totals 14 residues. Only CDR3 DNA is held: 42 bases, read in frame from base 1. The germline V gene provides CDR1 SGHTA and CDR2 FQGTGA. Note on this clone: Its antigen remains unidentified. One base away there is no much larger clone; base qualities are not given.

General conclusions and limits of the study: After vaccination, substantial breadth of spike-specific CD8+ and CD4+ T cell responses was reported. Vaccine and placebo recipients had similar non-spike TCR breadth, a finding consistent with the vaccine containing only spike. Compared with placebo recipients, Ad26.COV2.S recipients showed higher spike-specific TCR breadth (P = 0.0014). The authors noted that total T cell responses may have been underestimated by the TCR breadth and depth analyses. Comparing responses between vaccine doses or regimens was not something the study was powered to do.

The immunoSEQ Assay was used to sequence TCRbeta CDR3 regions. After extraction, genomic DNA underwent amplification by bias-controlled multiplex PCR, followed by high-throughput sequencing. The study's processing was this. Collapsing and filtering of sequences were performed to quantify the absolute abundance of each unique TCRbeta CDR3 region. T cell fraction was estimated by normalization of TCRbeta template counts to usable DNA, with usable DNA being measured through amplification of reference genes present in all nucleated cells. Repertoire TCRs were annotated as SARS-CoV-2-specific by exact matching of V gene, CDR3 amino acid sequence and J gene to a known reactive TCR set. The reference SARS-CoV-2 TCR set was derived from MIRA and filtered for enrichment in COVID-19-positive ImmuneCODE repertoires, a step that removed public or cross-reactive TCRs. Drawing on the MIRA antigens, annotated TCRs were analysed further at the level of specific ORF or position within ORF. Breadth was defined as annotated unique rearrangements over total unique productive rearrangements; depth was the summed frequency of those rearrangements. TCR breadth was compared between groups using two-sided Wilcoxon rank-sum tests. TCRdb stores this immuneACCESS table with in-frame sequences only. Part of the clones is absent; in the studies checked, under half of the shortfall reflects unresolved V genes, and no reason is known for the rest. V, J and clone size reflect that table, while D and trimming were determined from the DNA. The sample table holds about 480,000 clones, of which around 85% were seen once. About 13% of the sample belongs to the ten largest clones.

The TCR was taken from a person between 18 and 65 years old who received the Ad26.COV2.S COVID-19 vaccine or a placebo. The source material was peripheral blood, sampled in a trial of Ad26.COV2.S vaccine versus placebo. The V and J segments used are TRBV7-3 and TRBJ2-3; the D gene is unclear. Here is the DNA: TGTGCCAGCAGCTTCACCGGGAGCACAGATACGCAGTATTTT. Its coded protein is CASSFTGSTDTQYF.